Below are 23 T cell receptor beta chains sequenced from a single sample in a study of blood T cell repertoires in COVID-19. Sequencing used immunoSEQ multiplex PCR; TCRdb keeps in-frame clones, though not all of them. The sample shows roughly 300,000 clones, around 82% of them seen only once. Sequences were obtained from peripheral blood. These receptor sequences come from a woman in her 50s with acute or convalescent COVID-19.

The rearrangement joins TRBV5-6 to TRBJ2-7; D is unclear. This CDR3 region has 13 residues. From germline, CDR1 is SGHDT and CDR2 YYEEEE. V was cut by 5 bases and J by 0 bases, with 9 bases left in between. The DNA of the CDR3 is TGTGCCAGCAGGCGTAAGTACTCCTACGAGCAGTACTTC. It translates to CASRRKYSYEQYF.

The chain links TRBV5-8 to TRBJ2-7, with 8 bases lining up with TRBD1. The CDR3 consists of 14 residues. CDR1 SGHTS and CDR2 YDEGEE come from the germline V gene. Trimming removed 3 bases from V and 2 bases from J; junction bases left unmatched: 4. The CDR3 DNA is TGTGCCAGCAGCTACCAGGGGGCACCCTACGAGCAGTACGTC. Its translation: CASSYQGAPYEQYV.

The chain has TRBV30 and TRBJ2-1; 10 nucleotides line up with TRBD2. Looked up from germline, CDR1 is GTSNPN and CDR2 is SVGIG (reference sequence). J lost 9 bases, V lost 6 bases, and 8 bases had no gene match. This CDR3 region has 13 residues. CDR3 region: CACAGIAGGEQFF. CDR3 coding DNA: TGTGCCTGTGCTGGAATAGCGGGGGGTGAGCAGTTCTTC.

The J gene is TRBJ2-2, the V gene TRBV5-1; D uncertain. V gave up 2 bases and J gave up 2 bases, with 7 bases separating them. Germline V gene lookup returns CDR1 SGHRS and CDR2 YFSETQ. This CDR3 comprises 14 residues. The CDR3 DNA follows: TGCGCCAGCAGCTTTACAACAAACACCGGGGAGCTGTTTTTT. Protein sequence: CASSFTTNTGELFF.

V gene TRBV14 combines with J gene TRBJ2-4; 7 positions agree with TRBD1. The CDR3 has 16 amino acids. Trimming at V came to 4 bases and at J to 1 base, leaving 7 bases not matched to a gene. Germline V gene lookup returns CDR1 SGHDN and CDR2 FVKESK. CDR3 sequence (DNA): TGTGCCAGCAGCCCTCTGACAGGGACCGCCAAAAACATTCAGTACTTC. Its translation: CASSPLTGTAKNIQYF.

The chain joins TRBV3-1 (or the pseudogene TRBV3-2) to TRBJ1-5; TRBD1 matches at 9 bases. Germline CDR1 is LGHDT and CDR2 is YNNKEL (reference sequence). The V and J ends lost 1 base and 4 bases, in that order; junction bases with no gene match: 8. This CDR3 is 17 amino acids long. CDR3 sequence (DNA): TGTGCCAGCAGCCAAGTGACCGGGACAGGGTGGAATCAGCCCCAGCATTTT. It encodes CASSQVTGTGWNQPQHF.

The chain recombines TRBV21-1 with TRBJ1-1. TRBV21-1 is labeled a pseudogene. This CDR3 has 13 amino acids. CDR3 coding DNA: TGTGCCAGCCCCCGGGGGGTGAACACTGAAGCTTTCTTT. Translated, it gives CASPRGVNTEAFF.

V gene TRBV6-4 combines with J gene TRBJ2-1, with TRBD2 matching over 10 bases. This CDR3 has 15 amino acids. Looked up from germline, CDR1 is MRHNA and CDR2 is SNTAGT. V lost 0 bases, J lost 7 bases, and 3 bases stayed unmatched. The CDR3 is CASSDSSGGVNEQFF. The CDR3 region has the DNA TGTGCCAGCAGTGACTCGAGCGGGGGGGTGAATGAGCAGTTCTTC.

The chain carries TRBV11-2 and TRBJ2-7; tentatively, D is TRBD2 (6 bases). The CDR3 contains 15 residues. V was clipped by 0 bases and J by 3 bases, with 12 bases between them. Germline V lookup: CDR1 SGHAT, CDR2 FQNNGV. The CDR3 DNA follows: TGTGCCAGCAGCTTAGAAGGAGGGGCCTTCTACGAGCAGTACTTC. It is translated as CASSLEGGAFYEQYF. Using reference TRBV11-2 and TRBJ2-7 for the parts outside the CDR3, the full variable domain is EAGVAQSPRYKIIEKRQSVAFWCNPISGHATLYWYQQILGQGPKLLIQFQNNGVVDDSQLPKDRFSAERLKGVDSTLKIQPAKLEDSAVYLCASSLEGGAFYEQYFGPGTRLTVT.

This clone was detected ten times or more. This chain uses TRBV3-1 (or the pseudogene TRBV3-2) with TRBJ2-6, with D perhaps TRBD1 (6 bases). The CDR3 covers 18 residues. V lost 1 base, J lost 4 bases, and 17 bases lay in between. Germline V gene sequence: CDR1 LGHDT, CDR2 YNNKEL (reference sequence). CDR3 bases: TGTGCCAGCAGCCAAGGCCTCACAGGGTCTTCGGGGGCCAACGTCCTGACTTTC. Translating gives CASSQGLTGSSGANVLTF.

The V call is TRBV7-8, the J call TRBJ2-7; 9 bases are shared with TRBD2. The CDR3 covers 14 residues. Germline CDR1 reads SGHVS; CDR2 reads FQNEAQ. The junction had 4 bases not matched to a gene; V was cut back by 7 bases and J by 0 bases. Here the CDR3 DNA reads TGTGCCAGCATCGATAGCGGGAGCTCCTACGAGCAGTACTTC. Amino acid sequence: CASIDSGSSYEQYF.

The chain carries TRBV7-3 and TRBJ2-1, with TRBD2 identical over 13 bases. The V and J ends lost 8 bases and 10 bases, in that order; junction bases with no gene match: 5. The germline V gene encodes CDR1 SGHTA and CDR2 FQGTGA. This CDR3 has 13 residues. The CDR3 loop is CASAGTSGAEQFF. In DNA, the CDR3 is TGTGCCAGCGCCGGGACTAGCGGGGCAGAGCAGTTCTTC.

The chain carries TRBV4-2 and TRBJ1-6, with a possible D match to TRBD1 (5 bases). The CDR3 extends over 16 amino acids. Germline assignment: CDR1 LGHNA and CDR2 YNFKEQ. V lost 0 bases and J 10 bases, leaving 16 bases between the germline ends. The CDR3 sequence is CASSQEDPERGSPLHF. The CDR3 DNA sequence: TGTGCCAGCAGCCAAGAGGACCCGGAAAGGGGATCACCCCTCCACTTT.

This chain connects TRBV30 to TRBJ1-5; TRBD1 matches 7 bases. V shed 1 base and J 2 bases; nucleotides not matched to a gene: 14. The germline gives CDR1 GTSNPN, CDR2 SVGIG (reference sequence). This CDR3 comprises 18 residues. CDR3 DNA: TGTGCCTGGAGTGGGGGCCCAGGGGGGTTTTCAGGCAATCAGCCCCAGCATTTT. As protein: CAWSGGPGGFSGNQPQHF.

J is TRBJ2-5 and V is TRBV24-1; perhaps TRBD2 as D (8 bases). V was pared by 9 bases and J by 5 bases, with 15 bases between. Germline V CDR1 and CDR2: KGHDR, SFDVKD. The CDR3 extends over 13 amino acids. The CDR3 reads CATREGARETQYF. CDR3 sequence (DNA): TGTGCCACCCGGGAGGGGGCGCGGGAGACCCAGTACTTC.

V and J are TRBV5-4 and TRBJ2-3; D may be TRBD2 (5 bases). In germline, CDR1 is SGHNT, CDR2 YYREEE (reference sequence). The CDR3 is made up of 14 amino acids. The V and J ends lost 4 bases and 1 base respectively, with 10 bases between them. The CDR3 here is CASSPVLGTDTQYF. CDR3 DNA sequence: TGTGCCAGCAGCCCCGTACTAGGCACAGATACGCAGTATTTT. The complete variable domain, with remaining parts taken from reference TRBV5-4 and TRBJ2-3, reads ETGVTQSPTHLIKTRGQQVTLRCSSQSGHNTVSWYQQALGQGPQFIFQYYREEENGRGNFPPRFSGLQFPNYSSELNVNALELDDSALYLCASSPVLGTDTQYFGPGTRLTVL.

V usage is TRBV10-1 and J usage is TRBJ2-5, with 9 bases aligning to TRBD1. CDR1 is WNHNN, CDR2 SYGVQD, per germline (reference sequence). This CDR3 has 14 residues. V gave up 2 bases and J gave up 4 bases; unmatched junction bases: 2. This chain's CDR3 is CASSETGGSETQYF. The CDR3 nucleotides are TGCGCCAGCAGTGAGACAGGGGGCTCAGAGACCCAGTACTTC.

The V and J genes are TRBV2 and TRBJ1-6, with unresolved D. This CDR3 comprises 14 residues. V lost 2 bases and J 9 bases, leaving 11 bases between the germline ends. In germline, CDR1 is SNHLY, CDR2 FYNNEI. CDR3 region: CASSERTTSSPLHF. Written as DNA, the CDR3 is TGTGCCAGCAGTGAACGGACCACTAGTTCACCCCTCCACTTT. Filled out from reference TRBV2 and TRBJ1-6, the complete variable domain reads EPEVTQTPSHQVTQMGQEVILRCVPISNHLYFYWYRQILGQKVEFLVSFYNNEISEKSEIFDDQFSVERPDGSNFTLKIRSTKLEDSAMYFCASSERTTSSPLHFGNGTRLTVT.

The chain uses TRBV19 and TRBJ2-3; TRBD2 matches 11 bases. The CDR3 totals 16 residues. V lost 3 bases to trimming and J lost 0 bases; unmatched junction nucleotides: 2. The germline V gene encodes CDR1 LNHDA and CDR2 SQIVND (reference sequence). Here the CDR3 reads CASSMTSGASTDTQYF. The CDR3 DNA reads TGTGCCAGTAGTATGACTAGCGGGGCTAGCACAGATACGCAGTATTTT.

CDR3 in amino acids: CASSFKTSGRQKVDYEQYF. DNA of the CDR3: TGTGCCAGTAGTTTCAAGACTAGCGGGAGGCAAAAAGTTGACTACGAGCAGTACTTC. The J gene is TRBJ2-7, the V gene TRBV19; 13 positions agree with TRBD2. There are 19 residues in the CDR3. Germline loops: CDR1 LNHDA, CDR2 SQIVND (reference sequence). J gave up 3 bases and V 5 bases, and 16 bases lay outside the gene matches.

This clone was found a few times. The chain combines TRBV4-1 with TRBJ1-2; possibly TRBD1 for D (6 bases). From germline, CDR1 is MGHRA and CDR2 YSYEKL. V lost 1 base and J lost 8, with 20 bases in between. The CDR3 sequence is 16 residues long. The CDR3 spells CASSQAPLWTAGGYTF. CDR3 in DNA: TGCGCCAGCAGCCAAGCCCCCCTGTGGACAGCGGGAGGCTACACCTTC.

The chain recombines TRBV7-6 with TRBJ1-1, with D possibly matching TRBD1 (6 bases). The CDR3 has 15 residues. Germline V CDR1 and CDR2: SGHVS, FNYEAQ. Trimming cost V 6 bases and J 1 base, with 15 bases left between them. The CDR3 loop is CASSFPQGRNTEAFF. The CDR3, as DNA: TGTGCCAGCAGTTTCCCGCAGGGGAGGAACACTGAAGCTTTCTTT.

The chain combines TRBV5-1 with TRBJ2-5; weak D call: TRBD2 (6 bases). The CDR3 extends over 15 amino acids. CDR1 SGHRS and CDR2 YFSETQ come from the germline V gene. Trimming took off 2 bases at V and 1 base at J, with 12 bases between the two ends. CDR3 bases: TGCGCCAGCAGCTTTGCCCCGGGACTCCAAGAGACCCAGTACTTC. It specifies CASSFAPGLQETQYF.